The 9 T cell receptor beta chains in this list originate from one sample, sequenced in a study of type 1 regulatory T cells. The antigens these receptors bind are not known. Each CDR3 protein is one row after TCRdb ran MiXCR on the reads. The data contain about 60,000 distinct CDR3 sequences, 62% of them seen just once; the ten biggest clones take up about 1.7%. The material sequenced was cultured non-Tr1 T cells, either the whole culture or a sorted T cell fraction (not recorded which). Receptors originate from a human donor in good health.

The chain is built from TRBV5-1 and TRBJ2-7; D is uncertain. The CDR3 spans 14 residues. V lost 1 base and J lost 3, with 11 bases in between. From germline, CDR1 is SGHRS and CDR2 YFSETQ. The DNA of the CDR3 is TGCGCCAGCAGCTTGTCGGGCAGCTACTACGAGCAGTACTTC. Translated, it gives CASSLSGSYYEQYF.

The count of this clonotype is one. The CDR3 sequence is CASSPLNYLETQYF. CDR3 DNA sequence: TGCGCCAGCAGCCCCTTAAACTACCTAGAGACCCAGTACTTC. The chain employs TRBV5-1 and TRBJ2-5; D not certain. The CDR3 extends over 14 amino acids. Trimming left V 4 bases short and J 4 bases short, with 14 bases between. Germline-derived CDR1 and CDR2 are SGHRS and YFSETQ.

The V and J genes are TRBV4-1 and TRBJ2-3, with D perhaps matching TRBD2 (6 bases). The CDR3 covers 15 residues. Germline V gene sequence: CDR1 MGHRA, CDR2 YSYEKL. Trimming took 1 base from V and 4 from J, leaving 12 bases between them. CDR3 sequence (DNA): TGCGCCAGCAGCCAAGTAAGTTCGGGAGCAGATACGCAGTATTTT. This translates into CASSQVSSGADTQYF.

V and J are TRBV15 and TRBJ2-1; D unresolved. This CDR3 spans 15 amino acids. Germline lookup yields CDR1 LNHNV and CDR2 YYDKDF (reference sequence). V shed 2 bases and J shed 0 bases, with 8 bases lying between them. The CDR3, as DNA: TGTGCCACCAGCAGACCACTGCTCTCCTACAATGAGCAGTTCTTC. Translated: CATSRPLLSYNEQFF. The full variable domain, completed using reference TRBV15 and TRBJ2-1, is DAMVIQNPRYQVTQFGKPVTLSCSQTLNHNVMYWYQQKSSQAPKLLFHYYDKDFNNEADTPDNFQSRRPNTSFCFLDIRSPGLGDTAMYLCATSRPLLSYNEQFFGPGTRLTVL.

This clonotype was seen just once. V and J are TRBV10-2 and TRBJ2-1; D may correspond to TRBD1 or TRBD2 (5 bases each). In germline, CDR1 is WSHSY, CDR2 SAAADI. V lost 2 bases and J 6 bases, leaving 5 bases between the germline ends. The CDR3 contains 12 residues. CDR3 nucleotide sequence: TGCGCCAGCAGTGAGGGGGGCAATGAGCAGTTCTTC. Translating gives CASSEGGNEQFF.

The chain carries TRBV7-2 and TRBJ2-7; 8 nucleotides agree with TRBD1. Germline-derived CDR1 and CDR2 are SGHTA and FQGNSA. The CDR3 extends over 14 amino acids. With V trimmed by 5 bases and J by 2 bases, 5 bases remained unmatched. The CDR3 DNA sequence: TGTGCCAGCAGCGTCGGGACAGGACCCTACGAGCAGTACTTC. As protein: CASSVGTGPYEQYF.

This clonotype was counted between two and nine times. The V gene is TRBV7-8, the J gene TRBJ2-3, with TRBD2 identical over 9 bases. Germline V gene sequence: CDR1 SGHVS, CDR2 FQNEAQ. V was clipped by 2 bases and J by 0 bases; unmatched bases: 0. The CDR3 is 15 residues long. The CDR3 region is CASSLLAGSTDTQYF. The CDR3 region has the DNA TGTGCCAGCAGCTTACTAGCGGGAAGCACAGATACGCAGTATTTT.

The CDR3 is CASSWSRDRGVEQFF. The CDR3, as DNA: TGTGCCAGCAGCTGGTCCCGGGACAGGGGGGTTGAGCAGTTCTTC. The rearrangement links TRBV7-2 to TRBJ2-1; 11 positions match TRBD1. J gave up 9 bases and V 4 bases, and 8 bases lay outside the gene matches. This CDR3 spans 15 amino acids. Germline V gives CDR1 SGHTA, CDR2 FQGNSA. Drawing the rest from reference TRBV7-2 and TRBJ2-1, the complete variable domain is GAGVSQSPSNKVTEKGKDVELRCDPISGHTALYWYRQSLGQGLEFLIYFQGNSAPDKSGLPSDRFSAERTGGSVSTLTIQRTQQEDSAVYLCASSWSRDRGVEQFFGPGTRLTVL.

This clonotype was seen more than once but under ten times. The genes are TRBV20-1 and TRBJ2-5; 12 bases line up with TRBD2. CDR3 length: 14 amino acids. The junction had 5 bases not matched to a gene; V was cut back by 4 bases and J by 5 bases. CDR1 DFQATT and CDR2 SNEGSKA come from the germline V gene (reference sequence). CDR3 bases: TGCAGTGCTACCCCGACTAGCGGGAGTGAGACCCAGTACTTC. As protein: CSATPTSGSETQYF.